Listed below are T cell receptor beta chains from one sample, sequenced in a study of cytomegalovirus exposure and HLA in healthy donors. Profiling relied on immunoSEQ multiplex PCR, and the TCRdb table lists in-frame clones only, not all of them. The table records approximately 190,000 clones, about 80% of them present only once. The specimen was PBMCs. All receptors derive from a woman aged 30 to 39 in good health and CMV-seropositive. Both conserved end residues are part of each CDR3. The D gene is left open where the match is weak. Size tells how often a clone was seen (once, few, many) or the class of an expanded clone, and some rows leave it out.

CDR3: CASSPGTSGSESYEQYF
DNA: TGTGCCAGCAGTCCCGGGACTAGCGGGAGCGAGTCCTACGAGCAGTACTTC
D: TRBD2
J: TRBJ2-7
size: .
V: TRBV27

CDR3: CASSIDRLGGEGQPQHF
DNA: TGTGCCAGTAGTATAGATCGGCTTGGGGGGGAGGGTCAGCCCCAGCATTTT
D: .
J: TRBJ1-5
size: .
V: TRBV19

CDR3: CASSKGSGARGNTIYF
DNA: TGTGCCAGCAGCAAAGGATCAGGGGCGCGGGGAAACACCATATATTTT
D: .
J: TRBJ1-3
size: .
V: TRBV21-1

CDR3: CASSPGQGWTPEQYF
DNA: TGTGCCAGCAGTCCGGGACAGGGATGGACCCCCGAGCAGTACTTC
D: TRBD1
J: TRBJ2-7
size: .
V: TRBV6-5

CDR3: CASSIGGAAFF
DNA: TGTGCCAGTAGTATTGGAGGGGCAGCTTTCTTT
D: .
J: TRBJ1-1
size: .
V: TRBV19

CDR3: CASSLITGGSGTGELFF
DNA: TGCGCCAGCAGCTTGATCACAGGGGGCTCAGGCACCGGGGAGCTGTTTTTT
D: TRBD1
J: TRBJ2-2
size: .
V: TRBV5-1

CDR3: CAWSVGADSYGYTF
DNA: TGTGCCTGGAGTGTGGGGGCTGACAGCTATGGCTACACCTTC
D: .
J: TRBJ1-2
size: .
V: TRBV30

CDR3: CASSADIRGYTF
DNA: TGTGCCAGCAGTGCAGACATCCGGGGCTACACCTTC
D: .
J: TRBJ1-2
size: .
V: TRBV6-5

CDR3: CASRSPAGGRDNEQFF
DNA: TGTGCCAGCAGGTCCCCAGCGGGGGGCCGCGACAATGAGCAGTTCTTC
D: TRBD2
J: TRBJ2-1
size: .
V: TRBV14

CDR3: CASSLGSGTQETQYF
DNA: TGTGCCAGCAGCTTGGGTAGCGGGACTCAAGAGACCCAGTACTTC
D: TRBD2
J: TRBJ2-5
size: many
V: TRBV11-2

CDR3: CASSLADQGSSYEQYF
DNA: TGTGCCAGCAGCTTGGCCGATCAGGGGAGCTCCTACGAGCAGTACTTC
D: .
J: TRBJ2-7
size: .
V: TRBV5-4

CDR3: CASTPPGGPRNEQFF
DNA: TGCGCCAGCACGCCTCCGGGGGGACCACGCAATGAGCAGTTCTTC
D: TRBD2
J: TRBJ2-1
size: .
V: TRBV5-1

CDR3: CASSWTSGGSTDTQYF
DNA: TGTGCCAGCAGTTGGACTAGCGGGGGGTCCACAGATACGCAGTATTTT
D: TRBD2
J: TRBJ2-3
size: .
V: TRBV2

CDR3: CASSPRGQTNYGYTF
DNA: TGCGCCAGCAGCCCGAGGGGACAGACTAACTATGGCTACACCTTC
D: TRBD1
J: TRBJ1-2
size: .
V: TRBV4-3

CDR3: CASSLSNQPGTGGRQPQHF
DNA: TGTGCCAGCAGTTTATCGAACCAACCCGGGACAGGGGGCCGGCAGCCCCAGCATTTT
D: TRBD1
J: TRBJ1-5
size: .
V: TRBV27

CDR3: CASARSVGEQYF
DNA: TGTGCCAGCGCGCGTTCGGTCGGCGAGCAGTACTTC
D: .
J: TRBJ2-7
size: .
V: TRBV7-8

CDR3: CASSLLLAGASSYEQYF
DNA: TGTGCCAGCAGTTTATTACTAGCGGGAGCCAGCTCCTACGAGCAGTACTTC
D: TRBD2
J: TRBJ2-7
size: .
V: TRBV28

CDR3: CASSFNLAGGGETQYF
DNA: TGTGCCAGCAGCTTTAATCTAGCGGGGGGTGGAGAGACCCAGTACTTC
D: TRBD2
J: TRBJ2-5
size: .
V: TRBV7-9

CDR3: CASSRRQASGNTIYF
DNA: TGTGCCAGCAGTCGGAGACAGGCTTCTGGAAACACCATATATTTT
D: .
J: TRBJ1-3
size: .
V: TRBV2

CDR3: CSVAGPPGQKGTEAFF
DNA: TGCAGCGTGGCAGGACCCCCGGGACAGAAAGGGACTGAAGCTTTCTTT
D: TRBD1
J: TRBJ1-1
size: .
V: TRBV29-1

CDR3: CASSLAGGSQDTQYF
DNA: TGCGCCAGCAGCTTGGCAGGGGGCTCCCAAGATACGCAGTATTTT
D: TRBD1
J: TRBJ2-3
size: few
V: TRBV5-1

CDR3: CASSHTGAGANVLTF
DNA: TGTGCCAGCAGCCACACAGGGGCTGGGGCCAACGTCCTGACTTTC
D: TRBD1
J: TRBJ2-6
size: few
V: TRBV6-5

CDR3: CASSLYGGQGEQFF
DNA: TGCGCCAGCAGCTTGTACGGGGGGCAGGGTGAGCAGTTCTTC
D: .
J: TRBJ2-1
size: .
V: TRBV5-1

CDR3: CASSQGTSSYEQYF
DNA: TGTGCCAGCAGCCAAGGGACTAGCTCCTACGAGCAGTACTTC
D: TRBD2
J: TRBJ2-7
size: .
V: TRBV4-2

CDR3: CASSLISSSYNEQFF
DNA: TGTGCCAGCAGCTTGATTAGCAGCTCCTACAATGAGCAGTTCTTC
D: .
J: TRBJ2-1
size: .
V: TRBV5-4

CDR3: CASGSRIAGGPHEQYF
DNA: TGTGCTAGTGGTTCCCGGATAGCGGGAGGGCCTCACGAGCAGTACTTC
D: TRBD2
J: TRBJ2-7
size: .
V: TRBV12-5

CDR3: CASSDFQRGGYTF
DNA: TGTGCCAGCAGTGATTTCCAGCGGGGCGGCTACACCTTC
D: .
J: TRBJ1-2
size: .
V: TRBV6-1

CDR3: CASSLRGISTDTQYF
DNA: TGTGCCAGCAGCTTAAGAGGGATTAGCACAGATACGCAGTATTTT
D: .
J: TRBJ2-3
size: .
V: TRBV11-2

CDR3: CASSSSGQINQPQHF
DNA: TGTGCCAGCAGTTCCTCGGGACAGATCAATCAGCCCCAGCATTTT
D: TRBD1
J: TRBJ1-5
size: .
V: TRBV28

CDR3: CASSQDSTPKTQYF
DNA: TGTGCCAGCAGCCAAGATTCCACTCCCAAGACCCAGTACTTC
D: .
J: TRBJ2-5
size: .
V: TRBV14

CDR3: CASSPAGYSYEQYF
DNA: TGTGCCAGCAGCCCAGCGGGGTACTCCTACGAGCAGTACTTC
D: TRBD2
J: TRBJ2-7
size: .
V: TRBV7-8

CDR3: CASSPAIRTVMNTEAFF
DNA: TGCGCCAGCAGCCCTGCGATCCGGACAGTTATGAACACTGAAGCTTTCTTT
D: .
J: TRBJ1-1
size: many
V: TRBV5-1

CDR3: CASSRGSSYNEQFF
DNA: TGTGCCAGCAGCAGGGGGAGCTCCTACAATGAGCAGTTCTTC
D: .
J: TRBJ2-1
size: .
V: TRBV7-3

CDR3: CASSLEVVRAQAFF
DNA: TGTGCCAGCAGCTTAGAGGTTGTCAGGGCGCAAGCTTTCTTT
D: .
J: TRBJ1-1
size: .
V: TRBV7-9

CDR3: CASSDGSLYGYTF
DNA: TGTGCCAGCAGCGACGGGTCCCTTTATGGCTACACCTTC
D: .
J: TRBJ1-2
size: few
V: TRBV7-6

CDR3: CASTPRGRHQPQHF
DNA: TGTGCCAGTACCCCGAGAGGGCGTCATCAGCCCCAGCATTTT
D: .
J: TRBJ1-5
size: .
V: TRBV19

CDR3: CASSPRGGQPLNNSPLHF
DNA: TGCGCCAGCAGCCCCCGGGGAGGGCAACCTCTCAATAATTCACCCCTCCACTTT
D: .
J: TRBJ1-6
size: .
V: TRBV4-1